The entry that follows covers one TCR beta chain sequence. The authors' processing: Researchers report that nucleated cell counts were estimated from reference gene primer amplification. Method: immunoSEQ multiplex PCR; TCRdb's copy keeps in-frame clones and lacks some. For V, J and clone size, that table is used; D and trimming come from the DNA. The sample lists around 160,000 clones, 85% to 90% occurring once. These data belong to a study of blood T cell repertoires in COVID-19. Study at large: Whether acute or convalescent, the COVID-19 samples came from the United States, Italy and Spain. The analysed material was cDNA or gDNA that came from T cells, B-cell-depleted T cells, or PBMCs.

V shed 6 bases and J shed 4 bases, with 16 bases lying between them. CDR1 is MDHEN, CDR2 SYDVKM, per germline. CDR3 length: 15 residues. This sequence was found in a man at least 80 years old with acute or convalescent COVID-19. V and J are TRBV28 and TRBJ1-5; D call uncertain. Sequencing was performed on peripheral blood. This CDR3 reads CASSPLDSRNQPQHF. Written as DNA, the CDR3 is TGTGCCAGCAGCCCCTTGGACTCTCGGAATCAGCCCCAGCATTTT. The entire variable domain, with the rest obtained from reference TRBV28 and TRBJ1-5, is as follows: DVKVTQSSRYLVKRTGEKVFLECVQDMDHENMFWYRQDPGLGLRLIYFSYDVKMKEKGDIPEGYSVSREKKERFSLILESASTNQTSMYLCASSPLDSRNQPQHFGDGTRLSIL.